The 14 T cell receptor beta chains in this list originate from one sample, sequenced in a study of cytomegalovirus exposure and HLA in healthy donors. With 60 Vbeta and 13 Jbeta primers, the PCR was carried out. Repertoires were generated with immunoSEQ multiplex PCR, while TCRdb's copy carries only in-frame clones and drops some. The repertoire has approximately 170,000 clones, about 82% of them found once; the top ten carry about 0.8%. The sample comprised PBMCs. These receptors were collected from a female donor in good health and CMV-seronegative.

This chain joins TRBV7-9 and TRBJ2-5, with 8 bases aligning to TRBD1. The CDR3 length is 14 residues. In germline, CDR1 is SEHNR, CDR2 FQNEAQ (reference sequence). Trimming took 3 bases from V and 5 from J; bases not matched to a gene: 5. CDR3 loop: CASSFGDRSETQYF. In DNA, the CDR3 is TGTGCCAGCAGCTTCGGGGACAGGAGTGAGACCCAGTACTTC.

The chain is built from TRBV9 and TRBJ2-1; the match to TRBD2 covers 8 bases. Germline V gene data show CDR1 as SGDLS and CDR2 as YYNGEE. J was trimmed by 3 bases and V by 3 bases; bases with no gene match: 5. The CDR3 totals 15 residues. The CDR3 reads CASSATSGFYNEQFF. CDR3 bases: TGTGCCAGCAGCGCCACTAGCGGATTCTACAATGAGCAGTTCTTC.

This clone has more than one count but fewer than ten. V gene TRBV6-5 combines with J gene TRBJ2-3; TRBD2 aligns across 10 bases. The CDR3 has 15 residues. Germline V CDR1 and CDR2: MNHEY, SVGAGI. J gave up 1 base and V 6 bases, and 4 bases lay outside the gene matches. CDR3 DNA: TGTGCCAGCAGATCCGGACTAGCGGGCACAGATACGCAGTATTTT. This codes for CASRSGLAGTDTQYF.

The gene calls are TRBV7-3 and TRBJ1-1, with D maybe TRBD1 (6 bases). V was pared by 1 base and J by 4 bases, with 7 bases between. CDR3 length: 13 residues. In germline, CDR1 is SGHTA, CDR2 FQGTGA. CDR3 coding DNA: TGTGCCAGCAGCTTAATGGGGGCCACTGAAGCTTTCTTT. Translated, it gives CASSLMGATEAFF.

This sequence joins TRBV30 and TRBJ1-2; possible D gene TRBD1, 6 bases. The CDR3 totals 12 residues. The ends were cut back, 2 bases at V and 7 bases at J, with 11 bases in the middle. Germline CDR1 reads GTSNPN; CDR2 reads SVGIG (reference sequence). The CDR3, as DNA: TGTGCCTGGAGTCCACAGGGAGCTGGCTACACCTTC. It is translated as CAWSPQGAGYTF.

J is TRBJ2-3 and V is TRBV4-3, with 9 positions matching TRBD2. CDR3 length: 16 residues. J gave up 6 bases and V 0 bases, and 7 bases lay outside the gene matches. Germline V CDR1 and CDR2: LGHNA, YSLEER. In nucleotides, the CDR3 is TGCGCCAGCAGCCAAGATGGGCGGGGGGGGCTGGATACGCAGTATTTT. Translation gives CASSQDGRGGLDTQYF.

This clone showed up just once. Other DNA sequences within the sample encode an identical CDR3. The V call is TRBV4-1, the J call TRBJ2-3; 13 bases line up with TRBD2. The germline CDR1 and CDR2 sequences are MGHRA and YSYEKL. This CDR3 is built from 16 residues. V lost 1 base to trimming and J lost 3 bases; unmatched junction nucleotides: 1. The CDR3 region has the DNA TGCGCCAGCAGCCAAGTGGGACTAGCGGGGACAGATACGCAGTATTTT. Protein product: CASSQVGLAGTDTQYF.

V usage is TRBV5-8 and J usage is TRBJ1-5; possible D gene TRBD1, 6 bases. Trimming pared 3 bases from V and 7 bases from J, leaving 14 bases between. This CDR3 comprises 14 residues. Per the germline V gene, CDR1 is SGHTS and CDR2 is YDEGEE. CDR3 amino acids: CASSSWPGGQPQHF. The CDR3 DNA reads TGTGCCAGCAGCTCCTGGCCGGGGGGCCAGCCCCAGCATTTT.

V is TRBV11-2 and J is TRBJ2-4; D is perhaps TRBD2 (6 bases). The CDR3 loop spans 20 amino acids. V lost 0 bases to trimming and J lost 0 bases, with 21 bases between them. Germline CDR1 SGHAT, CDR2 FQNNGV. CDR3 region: CASSLESDGGGGLAKNIQYF. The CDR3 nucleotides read TGTGCCAGCAGCTTAGAATCCGACGGTGGGGGAGGTCTAGCCAAAAACATTCAGTACTTC.

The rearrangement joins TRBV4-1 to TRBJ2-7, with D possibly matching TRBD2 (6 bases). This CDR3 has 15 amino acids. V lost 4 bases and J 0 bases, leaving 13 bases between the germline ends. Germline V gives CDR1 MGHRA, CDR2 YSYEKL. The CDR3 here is CASSPRGGRSYEQYF. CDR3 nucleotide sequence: TGCGCCAGCAGCCCTCGGGGAGGCCGCTCCTACGAGCAGTACTTC.

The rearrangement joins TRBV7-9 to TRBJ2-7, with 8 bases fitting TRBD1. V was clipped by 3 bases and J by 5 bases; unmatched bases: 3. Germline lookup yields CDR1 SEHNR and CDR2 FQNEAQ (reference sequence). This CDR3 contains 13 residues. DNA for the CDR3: TGTGCCAGCAGCTTTGGACAGGGCAACGAGCAGTACTTC. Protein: CASSFGQGNEQYF.

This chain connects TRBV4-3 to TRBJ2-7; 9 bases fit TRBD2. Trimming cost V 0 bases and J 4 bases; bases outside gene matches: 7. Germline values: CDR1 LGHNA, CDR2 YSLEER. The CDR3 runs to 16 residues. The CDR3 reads CASSQEEGAGGYEQYF. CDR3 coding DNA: TGCGCCAGCAGCCAAGAAGAGGGAGCGGGGGGTTACGAGCAGTACTTC.

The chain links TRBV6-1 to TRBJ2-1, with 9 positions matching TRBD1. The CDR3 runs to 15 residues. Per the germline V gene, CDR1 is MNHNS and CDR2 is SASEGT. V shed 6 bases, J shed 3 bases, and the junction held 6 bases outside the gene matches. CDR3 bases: TGTGCCAGCAGATCCGGGACAGGGAACTACAATGAGCAGTTCTTC. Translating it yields CASRSGTGNYNEQFF.

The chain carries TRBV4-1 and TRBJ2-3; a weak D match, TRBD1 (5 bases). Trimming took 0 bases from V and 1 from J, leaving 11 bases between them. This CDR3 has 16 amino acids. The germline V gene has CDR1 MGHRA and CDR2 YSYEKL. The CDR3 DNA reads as TGCGCCAGCAGCCAAGACCAGGGTACAGGCACAGATACGCAGTATTTT. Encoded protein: CASSQDQGTGTDTQYF.